The following is a T cell receptor beta chain sequence with its context. In the original processing: Reference gene primer amplification in the assay estimated nucleated cell counts. Sequencing used immunoSEQ multiplex PCR; TCRdb keeps in-frame clones, though not all of them. The DNA was the basis for D and trimming; V, J and clone size are from that table. The data contain approximately 180,000 clones, around 90% of them seen just once; the ten biggest clones take up 1.6%. The sample is drawn from a study of blood T cell repertoires in COVID-19. Whole-study context: The United States, Italy and Spain provided the acute and convalescent COVID-19 samples.

Germline V CDR1 and CDR2: SGHVS, FNYEAQ. The length of the CDR3 is 17 residues. V shed 4 bases and J 5 bases; nucleotides not matched to a gene: 11. The gene calls are TRBV7-6 and TRBJ1-6; 7 bases are shared with TRBD1. The TCR was taken from a woman aged 45-65 years with acute or convalescent COVID-19. The material sequenced was peripheral blood. The DNA for the CDR3 is TGTGCCAGCAGCTCGGGACAGCCCTCATACCATAATTCACCCCTCCACTTT. Protein: CASSSGQPSYHNSPLHF.